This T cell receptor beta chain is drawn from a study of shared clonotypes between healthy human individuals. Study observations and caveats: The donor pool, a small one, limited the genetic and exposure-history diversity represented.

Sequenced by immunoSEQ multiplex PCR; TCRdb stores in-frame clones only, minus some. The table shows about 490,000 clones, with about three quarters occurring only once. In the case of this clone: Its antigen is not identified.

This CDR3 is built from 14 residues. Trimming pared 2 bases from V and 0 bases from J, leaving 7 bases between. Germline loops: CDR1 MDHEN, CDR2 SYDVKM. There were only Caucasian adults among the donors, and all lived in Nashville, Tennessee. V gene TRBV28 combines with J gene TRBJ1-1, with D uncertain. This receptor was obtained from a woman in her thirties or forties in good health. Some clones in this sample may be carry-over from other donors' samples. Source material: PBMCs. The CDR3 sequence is CASSLMAMNTEAFF. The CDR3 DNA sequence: TGTGCCAGCAGTTTAATGGCTATGAACACTGAAGCTTTCTTT.